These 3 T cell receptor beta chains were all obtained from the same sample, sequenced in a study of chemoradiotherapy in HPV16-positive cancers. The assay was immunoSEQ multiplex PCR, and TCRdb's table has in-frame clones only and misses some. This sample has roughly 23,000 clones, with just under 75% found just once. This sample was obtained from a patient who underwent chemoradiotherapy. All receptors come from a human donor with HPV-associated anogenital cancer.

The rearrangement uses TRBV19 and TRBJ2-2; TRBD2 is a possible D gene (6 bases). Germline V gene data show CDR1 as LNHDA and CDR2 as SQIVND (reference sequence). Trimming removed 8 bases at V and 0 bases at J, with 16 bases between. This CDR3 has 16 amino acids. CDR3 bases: TGTGCCAGTTCGAAAGACGGGAGTCCGAACACCGGGGAGCTGTTTTTT. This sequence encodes CASSKDGSPNTGELFF.

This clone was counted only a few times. The CDR3 DNA sequence: TGCGCCAGCAGCTTGAGTAACGTGGGCCACCAAGAGACCCAGTACTTC. Translation: CASSLSNVGHQETQYF. The V gene is TRBV5-1, the J gene TRBJ2-5; no definite D call. V gave up 1 base and J gave up 0 bases, with 13 bases separating them. Germline V CDR1 and CDR2: SGHRS, YFSETQ. This CDR3 is 16 amino acids long.

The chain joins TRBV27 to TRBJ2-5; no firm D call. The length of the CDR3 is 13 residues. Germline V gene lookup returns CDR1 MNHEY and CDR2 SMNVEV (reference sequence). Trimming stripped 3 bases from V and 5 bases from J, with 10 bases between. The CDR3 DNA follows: TGTGCCAGCAGTTTGGACCTGGGGGAGACCCAGTACTTC. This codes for CASSLDLGETQYF.